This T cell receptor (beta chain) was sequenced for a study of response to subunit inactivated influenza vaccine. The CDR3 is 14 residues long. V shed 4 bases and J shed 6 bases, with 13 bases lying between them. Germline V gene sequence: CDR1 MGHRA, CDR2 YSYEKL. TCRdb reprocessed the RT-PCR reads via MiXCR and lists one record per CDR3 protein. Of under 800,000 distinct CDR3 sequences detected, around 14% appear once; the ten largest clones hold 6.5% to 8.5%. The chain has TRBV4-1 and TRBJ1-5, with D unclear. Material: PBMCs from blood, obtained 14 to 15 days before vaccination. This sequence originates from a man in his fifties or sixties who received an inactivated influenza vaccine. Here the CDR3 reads CASSLERRAQPQHF. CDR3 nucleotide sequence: TGCGCCAGCAGCCTAGAACGAAGGGCTCAGCCCCAGCATTTT.